These T cell receptor beta chains were read from a single sample in a study of cytomegalovirus exposure and HLA in healthy donors. This table comes from immunoSEQ multiplex PCR, and its TCRdb copy is limited to in-frame clones, with some not included. Of 150,000 to 200,000 clones in the sample, more than 70% are singletons; the top ten hold approximately 10%. The material sequenced was PBMCs. The receptor set was obtained from a man in his late teens or twenties in good health and CMV-seropositive. The CDR3 runs from the conserved cysteine through the conserved F or W. D genes are given only for firm matches. Clone size appears in some rows only: once, few, many, or a class for an expanded clone.

d_call clone_size j_call v_call cdr3_aa cdr3_nt
- - TRBJ2-5 TRBV5-1 CASSHPQAKGETQYF TGCGCCAGCAGCCACCCACAGGCTAAGGGGGAGACCCAGTACTTC
- - TRBJ2-2 TRBV4-2 CASSQEPDSGSGELFF TGTGCCAGCAGCCAGGAGCCCGACAGTGGGTCCGGGGAGCTGTTTTTT
TRBD1 - TRBJ2-1 TRBV7-8 CASSQTGEVEQFF TGTGCCAGCAGCCAGACAGGGGAGGTTGAGCAGTTCTTC
- once TRBJ1-3 TRBV28 CASSSVESGNTIYF TGTGCCAGCAGTTCCGTGGAGAGTGGAAACACCATATATTTT
TRBD2 - TRBJ2-1 TRBV27 CASSFRTSGHYRHNEQFF TGTGCCAGCAGTTTTAGGACTAGCGGGCATTACCGTCACAATGAGCAGTTCTTC
- - TRBJ1-5 TRBV28 CASSFGWGNQPQHF TGTGCCAGCAGTTTCGGGTGGGGCAATCAGCCCCAGCATTTT
TRBD1 - TRBJ2-7 TRBV14 CASSQDPLGQGAYEQYF TGTGCCAGCAGCCAAGATCCCCTAGGACAGGGAGCCTACGAGCAGTACTTC
- - TRBJ2-7 TRBV4-1 CASSQGVEYTTGVQYF TGCGCCAGCAGCCAAGGAGTTGAGTATACTACCGGGGTGCAGTACTTC
- - TRBJ2-7 TRBV5-4 CASSYEAGYEQYF TGTGCCAGCAGCTATGAGGCGGGCTACGAGCAGTACTTC
- once TRBJ1-1 TRBV28 CASSSPMFRDNEAFF TGTGCCAGCAGTTCCCCCATGTTCAGGGACAATGAAGCTTTCTTT
- - TRBJ1-1 TRBV7-8 CASSPRLTQGAEAFF TGTGCCAGCAGCCCCCGCTTAACCCAAGGGGCTGAAGCTTTCTTT
TRBD2 - TRBJ2-7 TRBV4-2 CASSREREEGYEQYF TGTGCCAGCAGCCGGGAGCGGGAGGAAGGCTACGAGCAGTACTTC
- - TRBJ1-5 TRBV6-1 CASSEMTDIDYSNQPQHF TGTGCCAGCAGTGAAATGACCGACATCGACTATAGCAATCAGCCCCAGCATTTT
- - TRBJ2-7 TRBV28 CASSSRRDEQYF TGTGCCAGCAGTTCTCGTCGGGACGAGCAGTACTTC
TRBD2 - TRBJ2-7 TRBV28 CASSSTSGIYEQYF TGTGCCAGCAGTTCGACTAGCGGGATCTACGAGCAGTACTTC
- few TRBJ2-5 TRBV12-5 CASAVSETQYF TGTGCTAGTGCGGTATCGGAGACCCAGTACTTC
TRBD1 once TRBJ2-1 TRBV7-3 CASSSPGQGYVDEQFF TGTGCCAGCAGCTCACCGGGACAGGGTTATGTCGATGAGCAGTTCTTC
TRBD1 - TRBJ2-7 TRBV7-9 CASSLTDGTETEYEQYF TGTGCCAGCAGCTTAACTGATGGGACAGAGACAGAGTACGAGCAGTACTTC
TRBD1 few TRBJ1-1 TRBV9 CASSPGQGGAEAFF TGTGCCAGCAGCCCCGGACAGGGGGGAGCTGAAGCTTTCTTT
- - TRBJ1-1 TRBV27 CASYPTGSATEAFF TGTGCCTCTTATCCCACGGGTAGTGCCACTGAAGCTTTCTTT
- - TRBJ2-4 TRBV9 CASSLGAGAKNIQYF TGTGCCAGCAGCCTGGGTGCAGGGGCCAAAAACATTCAGTACTTC
- - TRBJ2-1 TRBV28 CASSLVYEQFF TGTGCCAGCAGTTTAGTCTATGAGCAGTTCTTC
- - TRBJ1-2 TRBV27 CASSLKGSGYGYTF TGTGCCAGCAGTCTGAAGGGGTCGGGCTATGGCTACACCTTC
TRBD2 - TRBJ2-7 TRBV13 CASSLGRTGLNYEQYF TGTGCCAGCAGCTTAGGTAGGACGGGACTAAACTACGAGCAGTACTTC
- - TRBJ2-5 TRBV5-1 CASSLSGIQETQYF TGCGCCAGCAGCTTATCAGGCATCCAAGAGACCCAGTACTTC
- - TRBJ1-5 TRBV30 CAWTPRGGNQPQHF TGTGCCTGGACTCCCAGGGGTGGCAATCAGCCCCAGCATTTT
- - TRBJ1-2 TRBV25-1 CASIGGSGYTF TGTGCCAGCATCGGTGGTAGTGGCTACACCTTC
- - TRBJ2-3 TRBV5-1 CASGPGNGGTDTQYF TGCGCCAGCGGGCCGGGGAACGGGGGCACAGATACGCAGTATTTT
- - TRBJ2-3 TRBV16 CASSQSLGEDTQYF TGTGCCAGCAGCCAATCGCTCGGTGAAGATACGCAGTATTTT
- - TRBJ2-5 TRBV7-9 CASSFMGGGQETQYF TGTGCCAGCAGCTTCATGGGGGGTGGCCAAGAGACCCAGTACTTC
TRBD1 - TRBJ2-7 TRBV14 CASSQDVDRGPYEQYF TGTGCCAGCAGCCAAGATGTGGACAGGGGTCCCTACGAGCAGTACTTC
- - TRBJ2-1 TRBV28 CASSSPSGSGSYNEQFF TGTGCCAGCAGTTCCCCCAGCGGCAGTGGCTCCTACAATGAGCAGTTCTTC
TRBD1 - TRBJ2-7 TRBV13 CASSSGTGGYEQYF TGTGCCAGCAGCTCCGGGACAGGGGGCTACGAGCAGTACTTC
TRBD1 - TRBJ2-3 TRBV28 CASIPPGQGLPPQYF TGTGCCAGCATCCCTCCGGGACAGGGGCTCCCGCCGCAGTATTTT
- once TRBJ2-2 TRBV6-6 CASNLVHTGELFF TGTGCCAGCAACTTGGTCCACACCGGGGAGCTGTTTTTT
TRBD2 once TRBJ2-7 TRBV28 CASLAGGPIYEQYF TGTGCCAGCCTAGCGGGAGGGCCAATTTACGAGCAGTACTTC